This TCR beta chain was identified during a study of T cells after posttransplantation cyclophosphamide. Study-wide findings and caveats: Skin or GI-infiltrating T cells shared few TRB sequences with blood. Donor CD8+ memory clones often dominated recipient blood repertoires at later times. Recipient CMV seropositivity and CMV reactivation strongly tracked TRB clonality.

Generated by immunoSEQ multiplex PCR, the TCRdb table keeps only in-frame clones and is missing some. The data hold tens of thousands of clones, with approximately 86% observed a single time. With regard to this clone: What it binds is unknown.

CDR1 and CDR2 (germline): MNHNY, SVGAGI (reference sequence). J was trimmed by 8 bases and V by 6 bases; bases with no gene match: 5. The CDR3 has 13 amino acids. This TCR was recovered from a man aged 25 to 40 with a blood cancer, CMV-positive, and with a related stem cell donor. Input material: PBMCs. V usage is TRBV6-6 and J usage is TRBJ2-1, with 9 bases matching TRBD2. The CDR3 is CASSGTSIDEQFF. The CDR3 DNA sequence: TGTGCCAGCAGCGGGACTAGCATCGATGAGCAGTTCTTC.